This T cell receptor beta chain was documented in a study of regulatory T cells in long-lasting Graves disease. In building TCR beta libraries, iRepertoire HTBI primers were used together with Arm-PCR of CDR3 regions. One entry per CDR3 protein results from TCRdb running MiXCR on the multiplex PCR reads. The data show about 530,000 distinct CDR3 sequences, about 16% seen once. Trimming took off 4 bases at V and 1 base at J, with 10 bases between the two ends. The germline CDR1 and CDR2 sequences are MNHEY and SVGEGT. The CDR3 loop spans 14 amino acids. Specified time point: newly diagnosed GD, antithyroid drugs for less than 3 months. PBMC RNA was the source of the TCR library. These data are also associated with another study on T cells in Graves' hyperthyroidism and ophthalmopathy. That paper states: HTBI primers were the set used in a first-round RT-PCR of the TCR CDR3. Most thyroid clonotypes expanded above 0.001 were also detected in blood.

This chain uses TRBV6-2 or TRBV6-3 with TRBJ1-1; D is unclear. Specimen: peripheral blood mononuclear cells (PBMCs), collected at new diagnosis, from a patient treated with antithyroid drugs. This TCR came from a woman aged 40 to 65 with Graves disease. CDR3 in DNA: TGTGCCAGCAGTTCCCCATTATCGAACACTGAAGCTTTCTTT. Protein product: CASSSPLSNTEAFF.